The 3 T cell receptor beta chains presented below share a single source sample, sequenced in a study of blood T cells in healthy people across ages. A second about 7 to 11 cycle PCR used barcoded and J-beta primers. One entry per CDR3 protein, called by TCRdb with MiXCR from the 5' RACE reads. In the table there are 550,000 to 750,000 distinct CDR3 sequences, approximately 21% of which are singletons. Input material: blood. Receptor source: a man between 65 and 85 years old in good health.

This clonotype was found a few times. One junction end disagrees with the germline gene, perhaps due to a read error. The chain joins TRBV20-1 to TRBJ2-7, with D perhaps matching TRBD1 or TRBD2 (5 bases each). This CDR3 is 12 amino acids long. The V gene's germline CDR1 is DFQATT and CDR2 SNEGSKA (reference sequence). CDR3 protein: CSASLGLYEQYF. The CDR3 DNA sequence: TGTAGTGCTAGCTTGGGGCTATATGAGCAGTACTTC.

The chain employs TRBV2 and TRBJ2-5; 7 positions match TRBD2. The J call could be wrong; TRBJ2-1 is a better fit for the DNA end. The CDR3 covers 13 residues. Germline loops: CDR1 SNHLY, CDR2 FYNNEI. The CDR3 coding sequence is TGTGCCAGCAGGGCGGGAGTCGGCAATGAGCAGTTCTTC. This gives the protein CASRAGVGNEQFF.

The sample holds a few counts of this clonotype. This chain links TRBV20-1 with TRBJ2-4, with 9 positions matching TRBD2. CDR1 is DFQATT, CDR2 SNEGSKA, per germline (reference sequence). The ends lost 2 bases at V and 5 bases at J; junction bases unmatched: 4. The CDR3 sequence is 14 residues long. CDR3 amino acids: CSARLAGWENIQYF. The CDR3 region has the DNA TGCAGTGCTAGACTAGCGGGGTGGGAAAACATTCAGTACTTC.